The 15 T cell receptor beta chains listed next were all sequenced from one sample in a study of T cell responses to AZD1222 COVID-19 vaccine. Measured with immunoSEQ multiplex PCR; TCRdb has only the in-frame clones, and not every one. This table holds some 120,000 clones, around 85% found once. This specimen consisted of peripheral blood, obtained on day 0 of AZD1222 vaccination. The receptors come from an adult in good health.

This chain uses TRBV6-4 with TRBJ1-2; unclear D gene. Germline V lookup: CDR1 MRHNA, CDR2 SNTAGT. The CDR3 covers 13 residues. The germline V and J ends were trimmed by 0 bases and 4 bases, with 6 bases remaining between them. In nucleotides, the CDR3 is TGTGCCAGCAGTGACTCTTCCCGCTATGGCTACACCTTC. Translated: CASSDSSRYGYTF.

The CDR3 nucleotides read TGTGCCAGCAGTACCTGGACAGATATGAACACTGAAGCTTTCTTT. Amino acid sequence: CASSTWTDMNTEAFF. The chain carries TRBV28 and TRBJ1-1, with D possibly being TRBD1 (6 bases). The CDR3 runs 15 residues. With 5 bases removed from V and 0 bases from J, the gap between germline ends came to 13 bases. Per the germline V gene, CDR1 is MDHEN and CDR2 is SYDVKM.

The V gene is TRBV6-6, the J gene TRBJ1-1; TRBD1 agrees at 9 bases. The germline gives CDR1 MNHNY, CDR2 SVGAGI (reference sequence). This CDR3 comprises 13 residues. V dropped 4 bases and J dropped 7; count of bases not matched to a gene: 4. The CDR3 region has the DNA TGTGCCAGCAGTTCCGGGACAGGGCTTGAAGCTTTCTTT. Residues: CASSSGTGLEAFF.

The chain recombines TRBV5-1 with TRBJ2-3; 9 nucleotides line up with TRBD1. Per the germline V gene, CDR1 is SGHRS and CDR2 is YFSETQ. With 4 bases clipped from V and 6 bases from J, the junction kept 6 bases outside the gene matches. The CDR3 has 14 residues. CDR3 DNA sequence: TGCGCCAGCAGCCCGGACAGGGGAAAGGATACGCAGTATTTT. Its protein is CASSPDRGKDTQYF.

The chain combines TRBV11-3 with TRBJ2-7, with D maybe TRBD1 (6 bases). CDR1 and CDR2 from the germline V gene are SGHNT and YENEEA. V was pared by 5 bases and J by 6 bases, with 17 bases between. The CDR3 sequence is 14 residues long. The CDR3 nucleotides read TGTGCCAGCAGCCAGGGGCAGACCTCGGGCGAGCAGTACTTC. Translating it yields CASSQGQTSGEQYF.

The chain carries TRBV9 and TRBJ1-2; TRBD1 matches 7 bases. This CDR3 is built from 14 residues. Germline trimming cut 5 bases from V and 2 bases from J; bases unmatched to any gene: 6. CDR1 is SGDLS, CDR2 YYNGEE, per germline. The CDR3 DNA sequence: TGTGCCAGCAGTGTCTCGACAGGGAACTATGGCTACACCTTC. Translation: CASSVSTGNYGYTF. Variable domain in full (rest from reference TRBV9 and TRBJ1-2): DSGVTQTPKHLITATGQRVTLRCSPRSGDLSVYWYQQSLDQGLQFLIQYYNGEERAKGNILERFSAQQFPDLHSELNLSSLELGDSALYFCASSVSTGNYGYTFGSGTRLTVV.

This chain uses TRBV6-5 with TRBJ1-3, with TRBD1 matching over 11 bases. Unmatched junction bases numbered 5, after V lost 6 bases and J lost 4 bases. The germline V gene has CDR1 MNHEY and CDR2 SVGAGI. CDR3 size: 15 residues. Written as DNA, the CDR3 is TGTGCCAGCAGGGACAGGGGGCTTATGGGAAACACCATATATTTT. This gives the protein CASRDRGLMGNTIYF.

The chain combines TRBV6-5 with TRBJ1-6; D might be TRBD1 (5 bases). Germline-derived CDR1 and CDR2 are MNHEY and SVGAGI. The CDR3 sequence is 14 residues long. Trimming took off 7 bases at V and 7 bases at J, with 14 bases between the two ends. CDR3 sequence: CASTPQRGNSPLHF. As DNA, the CDR3 is TGTGCCAGCACTCCACAGAGGGGCAATTCACCCCTCCACTTT.

The rearrangement links TRBV29-1 to TRBJ1-5; 7 bases map to TRBD1. From germline, CDR1 is SQVTM and CDR2 ANQGSEA. After removal of 7 bases from V and 4 bases from J, the junction contained 13 bases not matched to a gene. The CDR3 extends over 15 amino acids. CDR3 protein: CSATIETGRNQPQHF. The DNA for the CDR3 is TGCAGCGCAACTATTGAGACAGGGCGAAATCAGCCCCAGCATTTT.

The gene calls are TRBV5-6 and TRBJ1-5; possibly TRBD1 for D (6 bases). This CDR3 has 15 residues. CDR1 and CDR2 from the germline V gene are SGHDT and YYEEEE. Trimming stripped 2 bases from V and 0 bases from J, with 9 bases between. The CDR3: CASSFTGISNQPQHF. In nucleotides, the CDR3 is TGTGCCAGCAGCTTTACAGGGATTAGCAATCAGCCCCAGCATTTT.

CDR3 loop: CASVDRSDNQPQHF. In DNA form, the CDR3 reads TGTGCCAGCGTTGACAGGTCCGACAATCAGCCCCAGCATTTT. This sequence joins TRBV6-5 and TRBJ1-5, with a possible D match to TRBD1 (6 bases). Germline CDR1 and CDR2: MNHEY and SVGAGI. Trimming pared 8 bases from V and 3 bases from J, leaving 14 bases between. CDR3 length: 14 amino acids.

The chain recombines TRBV19 with TRBJ1-2; 8 bases match TRBD1. After removal of 6 bases from V and 7 bases from J, the junction contained 13 bases not matched to a gene. The germline CDR1 and CDR2 sequences are LNHDA and SQIVND (reference sequence). CDR3 length: 15 amino acids. In DNA, the CDR3 is TGTGCCAGTAGAACTTCAGGGGGCCAAACCGGTGGCTACACCTTC. Translating it yields CASRTSGGQTGGYTF.

The chain couples TRBV28 to TRBJ1-6; no definite D call. CDR1 MDHEN and CDR2 SYDVKM come from the germline V gene. V dropped 4 bases and J dropped 10 bases, with 14 bases sitting between them. This CDR3 region has 14 residues. CDR3 sequence reads: CASSSPNRYSPLHF. The CDR3 DNA reads as TGTGCCAGCAGTTCCCCCAATCGGTACTCACCCCTCCACTTT.

This clone was counted only a few times. The chain is built from TRBV4-2 and TRBJ1-2; D uncertain. The CDR3 totals 14 residues. Trimming pared 0 bases from V and 8 bases from J, leaving 13 bases between. From germline, CDR1 is LGHNA and CDR2 YNFKEQ. This CDR3 is CASSQDPTVGGYTF. The CDR3 DNA follows: TGTGCCAGCAGCCAAGATCCCACGGTAGGCGGCTACACCTTC.

The chain links TRBV7-9 to TRBJ2-7, with a weak D call TRBD2 (5 bases). The V gene's germline CDR1 is SEHNR and CDR2 FQNEAQ (reference sequence). V shed 5 bases and J shed 0 bases, with 14 bases lying between them. The CDR3 has 15 residues. CDR3 nucleotide sequence: TGTGCCAGCAGCCCCTCGGGGATTACCTCCTACGAGCAGTACTTC. This sequence encodes CASSPSGITSYEQYF.